Below, 30 T cell receptor beta chains from the same sample are listed, as sequenced in a study of CD8+CD57+ T cells in acquired aplastic anemia. Genomic DNA constituted the template upon which TCR beta VDJ and CDR3 profiling was performed. MiXCR, run by TCRdb on the reads, gives a single entry per CDR3 protein. The sample has about 68,000 distinct CDR3 sequences, under 65% seen once; the top ten hold 6.5% to 9.5%. The specimen sequenced was sorted CD4+, CD8+, or CD8+CD57+ T cells (not recorded which) from PBMCs. Receptors originate from a human donor in good health, serving as a control.

There are many counts of this clonotype. The chain is built from TRBV19 and TRBJ1-4; TRBD1 aligns across 7 bases. V lost 2 bases and J lost 8; bases outside the gene matches: 14. The V gene's germline CDR1 is LNHDA and CDR2 SQIVND (reference sequence). The CDR3 loop spans 17 amino acids. In DNA, the CDR3 is TGTGCCAGTAGTATAAAAGCCTCCGGGACAGATGTAGAAAAACTGTTTTTT. Its protein is CASSIKASGTDVEKLFF.

This clonotype occurred once. The genes are TRBV19 and TRBJ1-5; no clear D gene. The ends were cut back, 0 bases at V and 0 bases at J, with 12 bases in the middle. The CDR3 consists of 17 residues. Germline-derived CDR1 and CDR2 are LNHDA and SQIVND (reference sequence). For the CDR3, the DNA is TGTGCCAGTAGTATAGATCTACGGTCTTCTAGCAATCAGCCCCAGCATTTT. This encodes CASSIDLRSSSNQPQHF.

In this sample, this clonotype turned up many times. The chain combines TRBV5-1 with TRBJ2-2; D is ambiguous. V was trimmed by 1 base and J by 2 bases, leaving 9 bases between them. The germline gives CDR1 SGHRS, CDR2 YFSETQ. The CDR3 is made up of 15 amino acids. CDR3 coding DNA: TGCGCCAGCAGCTTGTACGGAGTTAACACCGGGGAGCTGTTTTTT. It is translated as CASSLYGVNTGELFF.

V usage is TRBV19 and J usage is TRBJ1-2, with D perhaps matching TRBD1 (5 bases). The CDR3 sequence is 13 residues long. The germline CDR1 and CDR2 sequences are LNHDA and SQIVND (reference sequence). V gave up 9 bases and J gave up 1 base, with 12 bases separating them. The CDR3 reads CASADSYNYGYTF. CDR3 nucleotide sequence: TGTGCCAGCGCCGACAGCTATAACTATGGCTACACCTTC.

This clonotype appeared once. The chain employs TRBV9 and TRBJ2-5; 15 bases line up with TRBD2. With 1 base clipped from V and 5 bases from J, the junction kept 3 bases outside the gene matches. Germline V gene data show CDR1 as SGDLS and CDR2 as YYNGEE. This CDR3 comprises 16 residues. CDR3 in DNA: TGTGCCAGCAGCGTACGCGGGACTAGCGGGGGGGAGACCCAGTACTTC. This codes for CASSVRGTSGGETQYF. Looking up the rest from reference TRBV9 and TRBJ2-5 gives the full variable domain: DSGVTQTPKHLITATGQRVTLRCSPRSGDLSVYWYQQSLDQGLQFLIQYYNGEERAKGNILERFSAQQFPDLHSELNLSSLELGDSALYFCASSVRGTSGGETQYFGPGTRLLVL.

The V gene is TRBV19, the J gene TRBJ2-5; 10 positions agree with TRBD1. This CDR3 is 17 amino acids long. Germline-derived CDR1 and CDR2 are LNHDA and SQIVND (reference sequence). The trim removed 6 bases at V and 2 bases at J, leaving 12 bases unmatched. The CDR3, as DNA: TGTGCCAGTAGGACTAACACCGGGACAGGGGAACAAGAGACCCAGTACTTC. Protein product: CASRTNTGTGEQETQYF.

The J gene is TRBJ2-3, the V gene TRBV11-1, with 8 bases that match TRBD1. Germline values: CDR1 SGHAT, CDR2 FQDESV (reference sequence). V was clipped by 6 bases and J by 0 bases; unmatched bases: 8. The CDR3 is 16 amino acids. The chain's CDR3 is CASRGSTGASTDTQYF. The CDR3 nucleotides are TGTGCCAGCAGGGGCTCGACAGGGGCCAGCACAGATACGCAGTATTTT. Filled out from reference TRBV11-1 and TRBJ2-3, the complete variable domain reads EAEVAQSPRYKITEKSQAVAFWCDPISGHATLYWYRQILGQGPELLVQFQDESVVDDSQLPKDRFSAERLKGVDSTLKIQPAELGDSAMYLCASRGSTGASTDTQYFGPGTRLTVL.

The CDR3 loop reads CASSKNSGNTIYF. The CDR3, as DNA: TGTGCCAGCAGTAAGAACTCTGGAAACACCATATATTTT. The chain joins TRBV2 to TRBJ1-3; the D is unclear. CDR1 is SNHLY and CDR2 is FYNNEI in the germline V gene. The CDR3 runs 13 residues. V gave up 5 bases and J gave up 0 bases, with 5 bases separating them. The full variable domain, with the rest looked up from reference TRBV2 and TRBJ1-3, is EPEVTQTPSHQVTQMGQEVILRCVPISNHLYFYWYRQILGQKVEFLVSFYNNEISEKSEIFDDQFSVERPDGSNFTLKIRSTKLEDSAMYFCASSKNSGNTIYFGEGSWLTVV.

The J gene is TRBJ2-5, the V gene TRBV2; 9 bases agree with TRBD2. J gave up 2 bases and V 6 bases, and 10 bases lay outside the gene matches. Germline CDR1 and CDR2: SNHLY and FYNNEI. The CDR3 loop spans 16 amino acids. CDR3 coding DNA: TGTGCCAGCAGCGCTCGACCAGCGGGGGGACAAGAGACCCAGTACTTC. Translation gives CASSARPAGGQETQYF. The whole variable domain, remainder taken from reference TRBV2 and TRBJ2-5, is EPEVTQTPSHQVTQMGQEVILRCVPISNHLYFYWYRQILGQKVEFLVSFYNNEISEKSEIFDDQFSVERPDGSNFTLKIRSTKLEDSAMYFCASSARPAGGQETQYFGPGTRLLVL.

This clonotype was seen repeatedly, ten times or more. V usage is TRBV27 and J usage is TRBJ2-5, with D possibly matching TRBD2 (6 bases). From germline, CDR1 is MNHEY and CDR2 SMNVEV (reference sequence). Trimming shortened V by 8 bases and J by 0 bases, and 10 bases separated the two germline ends. CDR3 length: 13 amino acids. Here the CDR3 DNA reads TGTGCCAGCGGGGGGACTTACCAAGAGACCCAGTACTTC. It yields the protein CASGGTYQETQYF.

The chain employs TRBV5-4 and TRBJ2-6; 8 positions agree with TRBD2. Germline trimming cut 4 bases from V and 4 bases from J; bases unmatched to any gene: 1. The CDR3 is 14 residues long. Germline CDR1 SGHNT, CDR2 YYREEE (reference sequence). CDR3 region: CASSREGGANVLTF. CDR3 bases: TGTGCCAGCAGCCGGGAGGGGGGGGCCAACGTCCTGACTTTC. Filled out from reference TRBV5-4 and TRBJ2-6, the complete variable domain reads ETGVTQSPTHLIKTRGQQVTLRCSSQSGHNTVSWYQQALGQGPQFIFQYYREEENGRGNFPPRFSGLQFPNYSSELNVNALELDDSALYLCASSREGGANVLTFGAGSRLTVL.

This clonotype was seen at least ten times. The rearrangement uses TRBV6-5 and TRBJ1-1; a weak D match, TRBD1 (5 bases). The CDR3 extends over 16 amino acids. Trimming pared 4 bases from V and 5 bases from J, leaving 20 bases between. Germline V gives CDR1 MNHEY, CDR2 SVGAGI. The CDR3 here is CASSLRFLTGVTEAFF. In DNA, the CDR3 is TGTGCCAGCAGTTTGCGGTTCCTCACAGGAGTGACTGAAGCTTTCTTT.

This rearrangement joins TRBV9 to TRBJ2-7; TRBD1 matches 8 bases. The V and J ends lost 0 bases and 5 bases, in that order; junction bases with no gene match: 7. This CDR3 region has 15 residues. CDR1 is SGDLS and CDR2 is YYNGEE in the germline V gene. For the CDR3, the DNA is TGTGCCAGCAGCGTAGGGGGACAGGTCTTCGACGAGCAGTACTTC. Protein: CASSVGGQVFDEQYF.

CDR3 amino acids: CASSESNRDRRNQPQHF. DNA for the CDR3: TGCGCCAGCAGTGAGTCGAATAGGGACAGGCGCAATCAGCCCCAGCATTTT. This chain joins TRBV10-2 and TRBJ1-5, with TRBD1 identical over 8 bases. V lost 0 bases and J lost 2; bases outside the gene matches: 6. The CDR3 covers 17 residues. Per germline, CDR1 WSHSY and CDR2 SAAADI.

This clonotype was detected ten times or more. The J gene is TRBJ2-5, the V gene TRBV10-3, with 11 bases lining up with TRBD2. V dropped 4 bases and J dropped 1; count of bases not matched to a gene: 14. Germline V gene sequence: CDR1 ENHRY, CDR2 SYGVKD. This CDR3 is built from 19 residues. This chain's CDR3 is CAISAPLITSGSRQETQYF. For the CDR3, the DNA is TGTGCCATCAGTGCGCCTCTGATCACTAGCGGGAGTCGCCAAGAGACCCAGTACTTC.

This chain links TRBV6-1 with TRBJ2-7, with 7 positions matching TRBD2. Germline CDR1 is MNHNS and CDR2 is SASEGT. V lost 7 bases to trimming and J lost 7 bases; unmatched junction nucleotides: 7. The CDR3 is 12 amino acids. The CDR3 reads CASTGGPREQYV. In DNA, the CDR3 is TGTGCCAGCACGGGGGGACCGCGTGAGCAGTACGTC.

On this clonotype: A single base separates this from a much larger clone, so it may be a read error. The genes are TRBV7-9 and TRBJ2-1, with 13 bases identical to TRBD2. Germline V lookup: CDR1 SEHNR, CDR2 FQNEAQ (reference sequence). V was clipped by 5 bases and J by 5 bases; unmatched bases: 12. CDR3 length equals 18 residues. Written as DNA, the CDR3 is TGTGCCAGCAGCACCCAGACTAGCGGGAGGCTGGGGAACAATGAGCAGTTCTTC. It encodes CASSTQTSGRLGNNEQFF.

The CDR3, as DNA: TGCAGTGCTAGCCCTCATGAGCAGTTCTTC. Translation gives CSASPHEQFF. This chain joins TRBV20-1 and TRBJ2-1, with D unresolved. This CDR3 region has 10 residues. Germline V gene data show CDR1 as DFQATT and CDR2 as SNEGSKA (reference sequence). Deletions cut 3 bases from V and 8 bases from J, with 5 bases between.

Many counts were recorded for this clonotype. The V gene is TRBV10-1, the J gene TRBJ2-7, with 8 bases lining up with TRBD1. The CDR3 contains 14 residues. The germline CDR1 and CDR2 sequences are WNHNN and SYGVQD (reference sequence). The ends lost 1 base at V and 2 bases at J; junction bases unmatched: 1. The CDR3 nucleotides read TGCGCCAGCAGTGAGTTGGGACAGGCCTACGAGCAGTACTTC. This sequence encodes CASSELGQAYEQYF.

The chain carries TRBV7-9 and TRBJ2-3; D remains unclear. The CDR3 runs 13 residues. Trimming pared 6 bases from V and 1 base from J, leaving 8 bases between. Germline assignment: CDR1 SEHNR and CDR2 FQNEAQ (reference sequence). CDR3 nucleotide sequence: TGTGCCAGCAGTCCCTCTGGCACAGATACGCAGTATTTT. Amino acids: CASSPSGTDTQYF.

The chain combines TRBV19 with TRBJ2-7; D is unclear. This CDR3 is 13 amino acids long. Germline V gene data show CDR1 as LNHDA and CDR2 as SQIVND (reference sequence). Trimming removed 11 bases at V and 0 bases at J, with 14 bases between. The CDR3 DNA reads as TGTGCCTGGAGTGGGCTAAGCTCCTACGAGCAGTACTTC. Residues: CAWSGLSSYEQYF.

This chain uses TRBV2 with TRBJ2-3; 7 nucleotides line up with TRBD2. V lost 6 bases to trimming and J lost 0 bases; unmatched junction nucleotides: 12. The germline CDR1 and CDR2 sequences are SNHLY and FYNNEI. CDR3 length: 17 residues. The CDR3 is CASSKGLERDSTDTQYF. DNA for the CDR3: TGTGCCAGCAGCAAAGGTCTCGAGCGGGATAGCACAGATACGCAGTATTTT.

This clonotype was seen ten or more times. The chain is built from TRBV19 and TRBJ2-1; D remains unclear. V lost 5 bases to trimming and J lost 7 bases, with 27 bases between them. Germline CDR1 is LNHDA and CDR2 is SQIVND (reference sequence). This CDR3 is 18 amino acids long. In DNA, the CDR3 is TGTGCCAGTAGTCCACACCCCCAGGACGGCTTCGGTTGGAATGAGCAGTTCTTC. Protein: CASSPHPQDGFGWNEQFF.

This clonotype was observed a few times. The V and J genes are TRBV6-1 and TRBJ1-5; the match to TRBD1 covers 8 bases. The germline gives CDR1 MNHNS, CDR2 SASEGT. The ends lost 2 bases at V and 6 bases at J; junction bases unmatched: 6. The CDR3 loop spans 15 amino acids. The CDR3, as DNA: TGTGCCAGCAGTGAACTTGGACAGGGCAGTCAGCCCCAGCATTTT. As protein: CASSELGQGSQPQHF.

This clonotype has more than one count but fewer than ten. This chain uses TRBV15 with TRBJ2-7; no clear D. Germline values: CDR1 LNHNV, CDR2 YYDKDF (reference sequence). This CDR3 comprises 13 residues. V was shortened by 0 bases and J by 4 bases, with 7 bases between the two germline ends. The CDR3: CATSRDRLYEQYF. As DNA, the CDR3 is TGTGCCACCAGCAGAGACAGGCTGTACGAGCAGTACTTC.

This chain links TRBV29-1 with TRBJ1-1; TRBD1 is a possible D gene (5 bases). The CDR3 runs 11 residues. Germline CDR1 is SQVTM and CDR2 is ANQGSEA. V lost 8 bases to trimming and J lost 0 bases, with 7 bases between them. This chain's CDR3 is CSRRVNTEAFF. The CDR3 DNA reads TGCAGCCGCAGGGTGAACACTGAAGCTTTCTTT.

V is TRBV7-6 and J is TRBJ1-1; D is uncertain. The CDR3 extends over 14 amino acids. The V gene lost 1 base and the J gene lost 2 bases, with 8 bases spanning the gap. Germline CDR1 SGHVS, CDR2 FNYEAQ. Here the CDR3 reads CASSLGNANTEAFF. The DNA of the CDR3 is TGTGCCAGCAGCTTAGGTAATGCAAACACTGAAGCTTTCTTT.

This clonotype showed up just a few times. V gene TRBV15 combines with J gene TRBJ2-3, with unresolved D. The ends were cut back, 5 bases at V and 6 bases at J, with 6 bases in the middle. CDR3 length: 11 amino acids. Germline assignment: CDR1 LNHNV and CDR2 YYDKDF (reference sequence). CDR3 sequence (DNA): TGTGCCACCAGCGTAATGGATACGCAGTATTTT. Translating gives CATSVMDTQYF.

This clonotype was detected a few times. The chain employs TRBV4-2 and TRBJ2-5, with D perhaps TRBD1 or TRBD2 (6 bases each). The CDR3 consists of 18 residues. Trimming removed 4 bases at V and 5 bases at J, with 26 bases between. Germline V gene data show CDR1 as LGHNA and CDR2 as YNFKEQ. CDR3 in amino acids: CASSPLRGRATVVETQYF. The CDR3 nucleotides read TGTGCCAGCAGCCCCCTCCGGGGGCGGGCAACAGTTGTTGAGACCCAGTACTTC.

V is TRBV5-8 and J is TRBJ2-5; TRBD2 matches at 13 bases. Germline V gives CDR1 SGHTS, CDR2 YDEGEE. The ends lost 4 bases at V and 0 bases at J; junction bases unmatched: 3. This CDR3 spans 16 amino acids. CDR3 sequence: CASSPGLAGHQETQYF. CDR3 nucleotides: TGTGCCAGCAGCCCGGGACTAGCGGGACACCAAGAGACCCAGTACTTC. The variable domain in full, completed from reference TRBV5-8 and TRBJ2-5, reads EAGVTQSPTHLIKTRGQQATLRCSPISGHTSVYWYQQALGLGLQFLLWYDEGEERNRGNFPPRFSGRQFPNYSSELNVNALELEDSALYLCASSPGLAGHQETQYFGPGTRLLVL.